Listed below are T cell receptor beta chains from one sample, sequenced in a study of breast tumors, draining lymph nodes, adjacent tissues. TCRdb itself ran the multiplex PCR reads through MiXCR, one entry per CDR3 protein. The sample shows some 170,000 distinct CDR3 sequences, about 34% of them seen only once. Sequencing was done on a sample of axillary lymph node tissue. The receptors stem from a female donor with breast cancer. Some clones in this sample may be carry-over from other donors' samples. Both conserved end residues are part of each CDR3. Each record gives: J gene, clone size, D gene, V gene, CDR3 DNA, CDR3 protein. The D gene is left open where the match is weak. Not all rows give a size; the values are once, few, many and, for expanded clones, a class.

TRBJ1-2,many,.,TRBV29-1,TGCAGCGTTCAGTCTGCAACTTTGATAGACAGCTATGGCTACACCTTC,CSVQSATLIDSYGYTF
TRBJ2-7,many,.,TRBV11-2,TGTGCCAGCAGCCCGACCCTGGGGGAGCAGTACTTC,CASSPTLGEQYF
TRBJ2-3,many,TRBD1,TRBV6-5,TGTGCCAGCAGTTGGGACAGGTTATCAGATACGCAGTATTTT,CASSWDRLSDTQYF
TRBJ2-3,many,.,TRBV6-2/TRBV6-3,TGTGCCAGCACGGGCGGCAGAACTCTTACGCAGTATTTT,CASTGGRTLTQYF
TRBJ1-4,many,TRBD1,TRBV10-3,TGTGCCATCAGCCCGGATGACAGGGGGCTTAGTAATGAAAAACTGTTTTTT,CAISPDDRGLSNEKLFF
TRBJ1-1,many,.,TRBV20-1,TGCAGTGCTAGAGAGGGCAGGGGAGCTTTCTTT,CSAREGRGAFF
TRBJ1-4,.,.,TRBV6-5,TGTGCCAGCAGTCACTCCGGTGGCAGAAGTAATGAAAAACTGTTTTTT,CASSHSGGRSNEKLFF
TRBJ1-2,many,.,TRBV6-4,TGTGCCAGCAGTCCCAGTCAGGGGTGGACATATGGCTACACCTTC,CASSPSQGWTYGYTF
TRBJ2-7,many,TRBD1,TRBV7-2,TGTGCCAGCAGCACGGACAGGGGGGGCTCCTACGAGCAGTACTTC,CASSTDRGGSYEQYF
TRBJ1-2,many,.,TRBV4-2,TGTGCCAGCAGCCAAGGGCTTAACTATGGCTACACCTTC,CASSQGLNYGYTF
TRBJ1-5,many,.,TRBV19,TGTGCCAGTAGTATAAGGGGGTTACGGGCGCAGGGATATCAGCCCCAGCATTTT,CASSIRGLRAQGYQPQHF
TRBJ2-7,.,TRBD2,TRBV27,TGTGCCAGCAGTGAGTTGGCGGGAGGATACGAGCAGTACTTC,CASSELAGGYEQYF
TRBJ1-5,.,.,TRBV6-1,TGTGCCAGCAGTCAAGTTCGGGGAGGGTGGTGGAGTCAGCCCCAGCATTTT,CASSQVRGGWWSQPQHF
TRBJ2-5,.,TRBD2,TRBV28,TGTGCCAGCAGTTTAACGGGGGGAACTAGCGGGAGTCGGAAAGAGACCCAGTACTTC,CASSLTGGTSGSRKETQYF
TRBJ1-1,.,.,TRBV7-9,TGTGCCAGCAGCTTATTGGGTTTGTCTTTGAGGAACACTGGAGCTTTCTTT,CASSLLGLSLRNTGAFF
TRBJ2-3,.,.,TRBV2,TGTGCCAGAGGGGCTGAGGTTAGCACAGATACGCAGTATTTT,CARGAEVSTDTQYF
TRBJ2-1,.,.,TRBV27,TGTGCCAGCAGTTGGCGCGCTGCTTACAATGAGCAGTTCTTC,CASSWRAAYNEQFF
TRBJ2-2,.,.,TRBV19,TGTGCCAGTATATCGCAGCCGAACGCCGGGGGGCTGTTTTTT,CASISQPNAGGLFF
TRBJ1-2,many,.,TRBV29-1,TGCAGCGTTGATACGGGGGAGGGCTACACCTTC,CSVDTGEGYTF
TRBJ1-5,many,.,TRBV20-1,TGCAGTGCTAGAAGGAGCAATCAGCCCCAGCATTTT,CSARRSNQPQHF
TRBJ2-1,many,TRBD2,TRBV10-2,TGCGCCAGCACCGCGTCGGGAGGGAGTTCCTACAATGAGCAGTTCTTC,CASTASGGSSYNEQFF
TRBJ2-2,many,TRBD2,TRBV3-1,TGTGCCAGCAGCCAAGGACTAGCGGGGGGGTCTGGCGGGGAGCTGTTTTTT,CASSQGLAGGSGGELFF
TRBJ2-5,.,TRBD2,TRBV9,TGTGCCAGCAGCGTAGGGGATCGGGGGGGCCGTGAGACCCAGTACTTC,CASSVGDRGGRETQYF
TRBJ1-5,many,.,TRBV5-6,TGTGCCAGCAGCTTGGTGGGACAGCCCCAGCATTTT,CASSLVGQPQHF
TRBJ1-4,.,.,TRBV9,TGTGCCAGCAGCGTAGGCAGGGTGAGGAAAAACTGTTTT,CASSVGRVRKNCF
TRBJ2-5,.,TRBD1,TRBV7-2,TGTGCCGGCAGCTCCGACAGGGGGAGGAAAGAGACCCAGCACTTC,CAGSSDRGRKETQHF
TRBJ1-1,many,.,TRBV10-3,TGTGCCATCAGTGAGTCGGAGTTGAACACTGAAGCTTTCTTT,CAISESELNTEAFF